This T cell receptor beta chain was documented in a study of technical replicates of blood from a few donors. The germline V gene has CDR1 SGHTA and CDR2 FQGNSA. The V end lost 3 bases, the J end lost 2 bases, and 10 bases lay between the germline ends. The CDR3 covers 15 residues. Only in-frame clones appear in the TCRdb table, and some are missing; sequencing was by immunoSEQ multiplex PCR. There are some 14,000 clones in the sample; 65% to 85% occur only once, and around 13% lies in the top ten. The receptor was isolated from a human donor in good health. Sequencing used PBMCs. The V gene is TRBV7-2, the J gene TRBJ1-4; D is perhaps TRBD1 (5 bases). The CDR3 sequence is CASSLTWGTNEKLFF. The CDR3 DNA is TGTGCCAGCAGCTTGACCTGGGGCACTAATGAAAAACTGTTTTTT. Filled out from reference TRBV7-2 and TRBJ1-4, the complete variable domain reads GAGVSQSPSNKVTEKGKDVELRCDPISGHTALYWYRQSLGQGLEFLIYFQGNSAPDKSGLPSDRFSAERTGGSVSTLTIQRTQQEDSAVYLCASSLTWGTNEKLFFGSGTQLSVL.